These 6 T cell receptor beta chains were all obtained from the same sample, sequenced in a study of HIV-infected children after antiretroviral therapy interruption. A 3' RACE protocol on RNA, with unique molecular identifiers, produced the TCR library. TCRdb re-derived calls from the 3' RACE reads in MiXCR, one entry per CDR3 protein. Of fewer than 100,000 distinct CDR3 sequences in the sample, about 6.3% were seen once. The treatment: PENTA 11 planned treatment interruption arm or continuous ART arm. This sample comprised CD45RA+ CD4+ T cells from PBMCs, pooled from several time points, obtained from a donor given antiretroviral therapy, either interrupted or continuous. Subset: naive CD4+ CD45RA+ CD45RO- T cells. These receptors were collected from a pool of human donors with HIV.

This clonotype was counted many times. This chain uses TRBV6-5 with TRBJ2-1, with 11 bases matching TRBD2. The germline V gene has CDR1 MNHEY and CDR2 SVGAGI. The CDR3 runs 18 residues. After removal of 6 bases from V and 1 base from J, the junction contained 11 bases not matched to a gene. CDR3 nucleotides: TGTGCCAGCAGCCACGGGCCTAGCGGGGGGCCTTCCTACAATGAGCAGTTCTTC. This sequence encodes CASSHGPSGGPSYNEQFF.

On this clonotype itself: A read error may produce the germline difference seen at one junction end. The chain couples TRBV6-1 to TRBJ2-1; D ambiguous. CDR3 length: 16 residues. Germline loops: CDR1 MNHNS, CDR2 SASEGT. The CDR3 bases are TGTGCCAGCAGTGAGACAAGCCTTACAAGTTACAATGAGCAGTTATTC. Encoded protein: CASSETSLTSYNEQLF.

There are many counts of this clonotype. The V and J genes are TRBV7-8 and TRBJ2-7; a possible D gene is TRBD2 (6 bases). Deletions cut 5 bases from V and 0 bases from J, with 17 bases between. CDR3 length: 16 amino acids. CDR1 and CDR2 (germline): SGHVS, FQNEAQ. This chain's CDR3 is CASSQIGTHSSYEQYF. CDR3 coding DNA: TGTGCCAGCAGCCAAATCGGGACTCATAGCTCCTACGAGCAGTACTTC.

This clonotype appeared many times. The J gene is TRBJ1-1, the V gene TRBV4-1; D is uncertain. Trimming took off 3 bases at V and 12 bases at J, with 14 bases between the two ends. The germline V gene encodes CDR1 MGHRA and CDR2 YSYEKL. This CDR3 comprises 12 residues. CDR3 sequence: CASSQHVGRSFF. CDR3 coding DNA: TGCGCCAGCAGCCAGCATGTGGGCAGATCTTTCTTT.

This clonotype was picked up a small number of times. This chain uses TRBV30 with TRBJ2-7, with 7 bases aligning to TRBD1. V shed 0 bases and J 4 bases; nucleotides not matched to a gene: 12. CDR3 length equals 16 residues. The germline CDR1 and CDR2 sequences are GTSNPN and SVGIG (reference sequence). The CDR3 bases are TGTGCCTGGAGTGTCGATTTCGCGACAGGGCGGTACGAGCAGTACTTC. Translating gives CAWSVDFATGRYEQYF.

The table lists this clonotype with many counts. This sequence joins TRBV12-3 or TRBV12-4 and TRBJ2-1, with D possibly matching TRBD1 (6 bases). CDR3 length: 13 amino acids. V lost 5 bases to trimming and J lost 13 bases, with 18 bases between them. The CDR3: CASSKPGTQHQFF. In nucleotides, the CDR3 is TGTGCCAGCAGTAAGCCCGGGACACAGCATCAGTTCTTC.